The 22 T cell receptor beta chains below come from one sample, sequenced in a study of T cells in Graves' hyperthyroidism and ophthalmopathy. RNA transcripts provided the source from which TCR beta CDR3 regions were amplified. The HTBI primer set drove a first-round RT-PCR of the TCR CDR3. TCRdb reprocessed the multiplex PCR reads with MiXCR, giving one entry per CDR3 protein. Of roughly 630,000 distinct CDR3 sequences in the sample, 15% to 18% are singletons; the top ten hold approximately 7%. Sequenced input: blood. The source of these receptors is a woman in her thirties with Graves' hyperthyroidism.

This clonotype was seen at least ten times. The chain employs TRBV30 and TRBJ1-1; no reliable D call. Germline CDR1 GTSNPN, CDR2 SVGIG (reference sequence). The CDR3 is 14 amino acids. Trimming pared 0 bases from V and 0 bases from J, leaving 8 bases between. The CDR3 nucleotides are TGTGCCTGGAGTGTAAACTACATGAACACTGAAGCTTTCTTT. This gives the protein CAWSVNYMNTEAFF. Using reference TRBV30 and TRBJ1-1 for the parts outside the CDR3, the full variable domain is SQTIHQWPATLVQPVGSPLSLECTVEGTSNPNLYWYRQAAGRGLQLLFYSVGIGQISSEVPQNLSASRPQDRQFILSSKKLLLSDSGFYLCAWSVNYMNTEAFFGQGTRLTVV.

This clonotype has a count of ten or more. The CDR3 coding sequence is TGTGCCAGCAGCTTCCGGGAAGGTAGCGGCACCTACGAGCAGTACTTC. It is translated as CASSFREGSGTYEQYF. V and J are TRBV7-2 and TRBJ2-7, with D possibly being TRBD2 (6 bases). The CDR3 has 16 residues. V was shortened by 3 bases and J by 2 bases, with 17 bases between the two germline ends. Germline V lookup: CDR1 SGHTA, CDR2 FQGNSA.

This clonotype has ten or more counts. The chain employs TRBV5-6 and TRBJ2-7, with D perhaps matching TRBD1 (6 bases). The CDR3 runs 15 residues. Trimming shortened V by 3 bases and J by 0 bases, and 13 bases separated the two germline ends. Per the germline V gene, CDR1 is SGHDT and CDR2 is YYEEEE. In nucleotides, the CDR3 is TGTGCCAGCAGCTCGTTCTCGACAGGCTCCTACGAGCAGTACTTC. This sequence encodes CASSSFSTGSYEQYF.

The V call is TRBV5-6, the J call TRBJ1-1; 7 bases map to TRBD1. J lost 2 bases, V lost 4 bases, and 2 bases had no gene match. CDR3 size: 13 residues. The germline CDR1 and CDR2 sequences are SGHDT and YYEEEE. As DNA, the CDR3 is TGTGCCAGCAGCCAGGGGGACAACACTGAAGCTTTCTTT. As protein: CASSQGDNTEAFF. Using reference TRBV5-6 and TRBJ1-1 for the parts outside the CDR3, the full variable domain is DAGVTQSPTHLIKTRGQQVTLRCSPKSGHDTVSWYQQALGQGPQFIFQYYEEEERQRGNFPDRFSGHQFPNYSSELNVNALLLGDSALYLCASSQGDNTEAFFGQGTRLTVV.

This clonotype was seen more than once but under ten times. The gene calls are TRBV2 and TRBJ2-7; TRBD1 matches 7 bases. The germline gives CDR1 SNHLY, CDR2 FYNNEI. After removal of 5 bases from V and 3 bases from J, the junction contained 10 bases not matched to a gene. CDR3 size: 15 residues. This CDR3 reads CASSLSMGQHYEQYF. In nucleotides, the CDR3 is TGTGCCAGCAGTTTATCCATGGGACAGCACTACGAGCAGTACTTC. The full variable domain, with the rest looked up from reference TRBV2 and TRBJ2-7, is EPEVTQTPSHQVTQMGQEVILRCVPISNHLYFYWYRQILGQKVEFLVSFYNNEISEKSEIFDDQFSVERPDGSNFTLKIRSTKLEDSAMYFCASSLSMGQHYEQYFGPGTRLTVT.

This clonotype occurred many times. The chain is built from TRBV7-2 and TRBJ2-5, with a weak D call TRBD2 (6 bases). Germline CDR1 and CDR2: SGHTA and FQGNSA. The CDR3 has 17 residues. V lost 7 bases and J 0 bases, leaving 21 bases between the germline ends. In DNA form, the CDR3 reads TGTGCCAGCATTCCGACGCCGGGACTGCAGTACCAAGAGACCCAGTACTTC. Its protein product is CASIPTPGLQYQETQYF.

This clonotype was seen ten or more times. The J gene is TRBJ2-7, the V gene TRBV6-2 or TRBV6-3; TRBD1 matches at 7 bases. The CDR3 is 15 residues long. Germline-derived CDR1 and CDR2 are MNHEY and SVGEGT. With 6 bases clipped from V and 2 bases from J, the junction kept 10 bases outside the gene matches. CDR3 region: CASRKGGQEAYEQYF. The CDR3 bases are TGTGCCAGCAGGAAAGGAGGACAGGAAGCCTACGAGCAGTACTTC.

This clonotype was counted at least ten times. The chain links TRBV3-1 to TRBJ2-7; D gene uncertain. The length of the CDR3 is 16 residues. Germline V CDR1 and CDR2: LGHDT, YNNKEL (reference sequence). Trimming cost V 3 bases and J 0 bases, with 15 bases left between them. The CDR3 sequence: CASSQDLSLSSYEQYF. In DNA form, the CDR3 reads TGTGCCAGCAGCCAGGACCTTAGCCTGAGCTCCTACGAGCAGTACTTC.

The genes are TRBV18 and TRBJ2-4; D might be TRBD1 (6 bases). Germline V gives CDR1 KGHSH, CDR2 LQKENI. Trimming took 2 bases from V and 0 from J, leaving 11 bases between them. CDR3 length: 16 amino acids. CDR3 nucleotides: TGTGCCAGCTCACCAATGGACAGCGGAGCCAAAAACATTCAGTACTTC. Translating gives CASSPMDSGAKNIQYF.

This clonotype was found many times. The rearrangement joins TRBV3-1 to TRBJ1-2; possible D gene TRBD1, 5 bases. Deletions cut 5 bases from V and 4 bases from J, with 14 bases between. The CDR3 extends over 14 amino acids. CDR1 LGHDT and CDR2 YNNKEL come from the germline V gene (reference sequence). DNA of the CDR3: TGTGCCAGCAGCGACGTAGGCCAGGGCTATGGCTACACCTTC. It is translated as CASSDVGQGYGYTF.

This clonotype was counted many times. The V call is TRBV6-2 or TRBV6-3, the J call TRBJ2-3, with D perhaps TRBD2 (6 bases). V lost 2 bases, J lost 6 bases, and 12 bases lay in between. Germline V lookup: CDR1 MNHEY, CDR2 SVGEGT. This CDR3 spans 14 amino acids. The CDR3 spells CASSYRSGSDTQYF. CDR3 coding DNA: TGTGCCAGCAGTTACCGTAGCGGATCGGATACGCAGTATTTT.

This clonotype was picked up a small number of times. V gene TRBV27 combines with J gene TRBJ2-3, with D perhaps matching TRBD2 (6 bases). The CDR3 is 15 amino acids. Per germline, CDR1 MNHEY and CDR2 SMNVEV (reference sequence). V gave up 1 base and J gave up 2 bases, with 10 bases separating them. CDR3 in DNA: TGTGCCAGCAGTTTATTTGGGAGGCCCACAGATACGCAGTATTTT. Translation gives CASSLFGRPTDTQYF.

The sample holds many counts of this clonotype. This rearrangement joins TRBV18 to TRBJ1-3, with a weak D call TRBD1 (6 bases). This CDR3 is built from 16 residues. Trimming took 4 bases from V and 0 from J, leaving 13 bases between them. In germline, CDR1 is KGHSH, CDR2 LQKENI. CDR3 residues: CASSLYRAPSGNTIYF. The CDR3 nucleotides read TGTGCCAGCTCACTCTACAGGGCTCCCTCTGGAAACACCATATATTTT.

This clonotype was found a few times. The J gene is TRBJ2-1, the V gene TRBV29-1, with TRBD2 matching over 12 bases. Germline CDR1 and CDR2: SQVTM and ANQGSEA. With V trimmed by 7 bases and J by 8 bases, 12 bases remained unmatched. This CDR3 is 15 amino acids long. The CDR3 sequence is CSELTWTSGKDEQFF. CDR3 nucleotide sequence: TGCAGCGAGTTGACTTGGACTAGCGGGAAGGATGAGCAGTTCTTC.

The V gene is TRBV10-2, the J gene TRBJ2-1; tentatively, D is TRBD2 (6 bases). This CDR3 comprises 16 residues. V lost 3 bases and J lost 5, with 17 bases in between. Germline-derived CDR1 and CDR2 are WSHSY and SAAADI. CDR3 residues: CASSDFYGSYNNEQFF. In DNA, the CDR3 is TGCGCCAGCAGTGATTTTTACGGGAGTTATAACAATGAGCAGTTCTTC.

This clonotype was counted only a few times. A junction boundary mismatches the germline segment, possibly from a read error. This chain links TRBV7-2 with TRBJ2-1; TRBD2 matches 8 bases. This CDR3 region has 16 residues. CDR1 and CDR2 from the germline V gene are SGHTA and FQGNSA. The CDR3 region is CAGSLLGGRPLGEQFF. The CDR3 bases are TGTGCCGGCAGTTTATTAGGCGGGAGGCCCCTCGGTGAGCAGTTCTTC. The full variable domain, rest sourced from reference TRBV7-2 and TRBJ2-1, is GAGVSQSPSNKVTEKGKDVELRCDPISGHTALYWYRQSLGQGLEFLIYFQGNSAPDKSGLPSDRFSAERTGGSVSTLTIQRTQQEDSAVYLCAGSLLGGRPLGEQFFGPGTRLTVL.

This clonotype was observed at least ten times. CDR3 amino acids: CASSPGTSGVQETQYF. CDR3 in DNA: TGTGCCAGCAGCCCCGGGACTAGCGGGGTTCAAGAGACCCAGTACTTC. The genes are TRBV7-9 and TRBJ2-5; 13 nucleotides agree with TRBD2. Germline-derived CDR1 and CDR2 are SEHNR and FQNEAQ (reference sequence). J lost 2 bases, V lost 5 bases, and 5 bases had no gene match. The CDR3 extends over 16 amino acids.

The V gene is TRBV20-1, the J gene TRBJ2-3, with 10 bases fitting TRBD2. This CDR3 region has 17 residues. Germline-derived CDR1 and CDR2 are DFQATT and SNEGSKA (reference sequence). The V segment lost 0 bases and the J segment 5 bases; nucleotides outside the gene matches: 11. This CDR3 reads CSARDDRAGGLLDTQYF. CDR3 DNA sequence: TGCAGTGCTAGAGATGATAGAGCGGGAGGGCTATTAGATACGCAGTATTTT.

The V gene is TRBV6-5, the J gene TRBJ2-2; no firm D call. Looked up from germline, CDR1 is MNHEY and CDR2 is SVGAGI. The germline V and J ends were trimmed by 0 bases and 4 bases, with 6 bases remaining between them. The CDR3 consists of 14 residues. The CDR3 sequence is CASSYSTTTGELFF. The CDR3 region has the DNA TGTGCCAGCAGTTACTCGACAACCACCGGGGAGCTGTTTTTT.

The table lists this clonotype with many counts. V is TRBV7-9 and J is TRBJ2-6; D not certain. With 5 bases removed from V and 1 base from J, the gap between germline ends came to 12 bases. The CDR3 extends over 16 amino acids. The germline gives CDR1 SEHNR, CDR2 FQNEAQ (reference sequence). The CDR3 loop reads CASSPHPASGANVLTF. The CDR3 DNA sequence: TGTGCCAGCAGCCCCCACCCTGCATCTGGGGCCAACGTCCTGACTTTC. Variable domain in full (rest from reference TRBV7-9 and TRBJ2-6): DTGVSQNPRHKITKRGQNVTFRCDPISEHNRLYWYRQTLGQGPEFLTYFQNEAQLEKSRLLSDRFSAERPKGSFSTLEIQRTEQGDSAMYLCASSPHPASGANVLTFGAGSRLTVL.

This clonotype has just a few counts. The DNA for the CDR3 is TGTGCCAGCACCGAGCGCCCGGGAGCGACCTACAATGAGCAGTTCTTC. Translating gives CASTERPGATYNEQFF. The chain is built from TRBV2 and TRBJ2-1, with a possible D match to TRBD2 (6 bases). Deletions cut 7 bases from V and 2 bases from J, with 18 bases between. The germline V gene has CDR1 SNHLY and CDR2 FYNNEI. This CDR3 is 16 amino acids long.

V and J are TRBV24-1 and TRBJ1-5; D is possibly TRBD1 (6 bases). The germline V gene has CDR1 KGHDR and CDR2 SFDVKD. The V and J ends lost 4 bases and 2 bases respectively, with 17 bases between them. CDR3 length: 17 residues. The CDR3 here is CATSDASGAGGNQPQHF. CDR3 nucleotides: TGTGCCACCAGTGACGCGAGCGGGGCAGGGGGCAATCAGCCCCAGCATTTT.